Shown below are 25 T cell receptor beta chains from a single sample sequenced in a study of blood T cells in healthy people across ages. Together with a sample-barcoded 5' primer, a J-beta primer mix was included in a second PCR lasting about 7 to 11 cycles. TCRdb reprocessed the 5' RACE reads via MiXCR and lists one record per CDR3 protein. The sample holds almost 1 million distinct CDR3 sequences; about 51% are singletons and the top ten take 20% to 25%. Material: blood. All receptors derive from a woman aged 55-70 years in good health.

V usage is TRBV5-6 and J usage is TRBJ2-6; TRBD1 aligns across 8 bases. Looked up from germline, CDR1 is SGHDT and CDR2 is YYEEEE. The J segment lost 3 bases and the V segment lost 6 bases, leaving 14 bases of the junction unmatched. The CDR3 length is 18 residues. For the CDR3, the DNA is TGTGCCAGCAAAATCAGGACAGGGAGGAAAAGTGGGGCCAACGTCCTGACTTTC. This gives the protein CASKIRTGRKSGANVLTF.

The V gene is TRBV20-1, the J gene TRBJ2-7; 10 positions agree with TRBD1. V was pared by 6 bases and J by 3 bases, with 5 bases of the junction left unmatched. The CDR3 runs to 13 residues. Germline CDR1 is DFQATT and CDR2 is SNEGSKA (reference sequence). Here the CDR3 DNA reads TGCAGTGCAACCGGGACAGGGGACTACGAGCAGTACTTC. Translating it yields CSATGTGDYEQYF.

The chain employs TRBV7-9 and TRBJ2-5; tentatively, D is TRBD1 (5 bases). TRBJ2-7 matches the DNA end more closely, so the J call is doubtful. CDR3 length equals 14 residues. Germline CDR1 reads SEHNR; CDR2 reads FQNEAQ (reference sequence). The chain's CDR3 is CASSATRDSYEQYF. The CDR3 nucleotides read TGTGCCAGCAGTGCCACCCGCGACAGCTACGAGCAGTACTTC.

The sample holds many counts of this clonotype. V usage is TRBV9 and J usage is TRBJ2-5, with D possibly matching TRBD1 (7 bases). The CDR3 loop spans 15 amino acids. V dropped 4 bases and J dropped 4 bases, with 17 bases sitting between them. Per the germline V gene, CDR1 is SGDLS and CDR2 is YYNGEE. The CDR3: CASSPQGGIGETQYF. For the CDR3, the DNA is TGTGCCAGCAGCCCCCAGGGGGGAATTGGAGAGACCCAGTACTTC.

This clonotype was detected only once. The chain joins TRBV7-2 to TRBJ2-5; D ambiguous. V was pared by 5 bases and J by 0 bases, with 10 bases between. The V gene's germline CDR1 is SGHTA and CDR2 FQGNSA. The CDR3 is 14 amino acids. The CDR3 loop reads CASSRSTHQETQYF. CDR3 in DNA: TGTGCCAGCAGCCGATCGACACACCAAGAGACCCAGTACTTC.

The chain is built from TRBV9 and TRBJ2-7; D might be TRBD1 (6 bases). CDR3 length equals 16 residues. V was trimmed by 2 bases and J by 1 base, leaving 16 bases between them. Germline CDR1 SGDLS, CDR2 YYNGEE. DNA for the CDR3: TGTGCCAGCAGCGTGAGCGTCACAGGGAGATCCTACGAGCAGTACTTC. It specifies CASSVSVTGRSYEQYF.

The sample holds a few counts of this clonotype. The V gene is TRBV12-3 or TRBV12-4, the J gene TRBJ2-4, with unresolved D. Trimming removed 7 bases from V and 1 base from J, with 8 bases in between. The CDR3 has 13 amino acids. The CDR3 DNA follows: TGTGCCAGCACCCCCCAGGCCAAAAACATTCAGTACTTC. It translates to CASTPQAKNIQYF.

The chain uses TRBV14 and TRBJ2-1; TRBD1 might be the D (5 bases). V dropped 3 bases and J dropped 10 bases, with 16 bases sitting between them. Germline assignment: CDR1 SGHDN and CDR2 FVKESK. This CDR3 has 14 amino acids. The CDR3 here is CASSQGPHSREQFF. The CDR3 DNA sequence: TGTGCCAGCAGCCAGGGGCCCCACTCCAGGGAGCAGTTCTTC.

The chain recombines TRBV4-1 with TRBJ2-7; D is perhaps TRBD1 (5 bases). Trimming removed 2 bases at V and 2 bases at J, with 10 bases between. The CDR3 is made up of 14 amino acids. The V gene's germline CDR1 is MGHRA and CDR2 YSYEKL. The chain's CDR3 is CASSQLQVAYEQYF. CDR3 DNA: TGCGCCAGCAGCCAATTACAGGTAGCCTACGAGCAGTACTTC.

The V and J genes are TRBV4-1 and TRBJ2-5; D uncertain. V gave up 1 base and J gave up 5 bases, with 11 bases separating them. The CDR3 spans 14 residues. The germline CDR1 and CDR2 sequences are MGHRA and YSYEKL. The CDR3 region is CASSQVAGVETQYF. The DNA of the CDR3 is TGCGCCAGCAGCCAAGTTGCTGGGGTTGAGACCCAGTACTTC.

The chain is built from TRBV7-8 and TRBJ2-3; 7 bases line up with TRBD2. Trimming took 8 bases from V and 2 from J; bases not matched to a gene: 13. The CDR3 is 16 amino acids. The germline gives CDR1 SGHVS, CDR2 FQNEAQ. The CDR3 sequence: CASGRGTTGATDTQYF. The CDR3 DNA reads as TGTGCCAGCGGAAGAGGGACTACCGGCGCCACAGATACGCAGTATTTT. The variable domain in full, with the rest retrieved from reference TRBV7-8 and TRBJ2-3, is GAGVSQSPRYKVAKRGQDVALRCDPISGHVSLFWYQQALGQGPEFLTYFQNEAQLDKSGLPSDRFFAERPEGSVSTLKIQRTQQEDSAVYLCASGRGTTGATDTQYFGPGTRLTVL.

This clonotype was detected a few times. The chain links TRBV10-3 to TRBJ2-7; 9 nucleotides match TRBD1. CDR3 length equals 16 residues. Losses at the gene ends were 3 bases for V and 0 bases for J; bases not matched to a gene: 6. The germline V gene has CDR1 ENHRY and CDR2 SYGVKD. The CDR3 region has the DNA TGTGCCATCAGTGATCCCGGGACAGGGCCCTCCTACGAGCAGTACTTC. Protein: CAISDPGTGPSYEQYF.

The V and J genes are TRBV4-3 and TRBJ2-5; 9 nucleotides match TRBD1. The CDR3 has 16 residues. V dropped 3 bases and J dropped 3; count of bases not matched to a gene: 8. Germline V gene lookup returns CDR1 LGHNA and CDR2 YSLEER. Written as DNA, the CDR3 is TGCGCCAGCAGCCACAATCTGGGACAGGGTAAAGAGACCCAGTACTTC. Translation gives CASSHNLGQGKETQYF.

This clonotype was detected only a few times. The CDR3 DNA reads as TGCGCCAGCAGCCGAGGCTTAGCGGGATCTAGCACAGATACGCAGTATTTT. It codes for CASSRGLAGSSTDTQYF. The gene calls are TRBV4-1 and TRBJ2-3, with 8 bases aligning to TRBD2. CDR1 is MGHRA, CDR2 YSYEKL, per germline. With V trimmed by 4 bases and J by 0 bases, 9 bases remained unmatched. The CDR3 covers 17 residues.

This clonotype was seen repeatedly, ten times or more. The V gene is TRBV29-1, the J gene TRBJ2-1, with 7 bases identical to TRBD2. V lost 8 bases to trimming and J lost 3 bases; unmatched junction nucleotides: 4. CDR3 length: 12 residues. The germline V gene encodes CDR1 SQVTM and CDR2 ANQGSEA. The CDR3 reads CSLERGYNEQFF. DNA for the CDR3: TGCAGCCTCGAGCGGGGCTACAATGAGCAGTTCTTC.

The rearrangement uses TRBV6-5 and TRBJ1-1; 7 positions match TRBD1. Trimming cost V 7 bases and J 4 bases; bases outside gene matches: 12. CDR3 size: 15 residues. From germline, CDR1 is MNHEY and CDR2 SVGAGI. In DNA, the CDR3 is TGTGCCAGCATCGATAACAGGGGAAGGCGCACTGAAGCTTTCTTT. Translating it yields CASIDNRGRRTEAFF.

To note about this clonotype: At one end, the junction sequence differs from germline, possibly due to a read error. This chain uses TRBV5-1 with TRBJ2-1, with 8 bases identical to TRBD2. In germline, CDR1 is SGHRS, CDR2 YFSETQ. The CDR3 length is 16 residues. The CDR3 reads CASSLGGTSLSDEQFF. CDR3 sequence (DNA): TGCGCCAGCAGTTTGGGCGGGACTAGTCTTTCGGATGAGCAGTTCTTC. The full variable domain, in which reference TRBV5-1 and TRBJ2-1 provide the parts outside the CDR3, is KAGVTQTPRYLIKTRGQQVTLSCSPISGHRSVSWYQQTPGQGLQFLFEYFSETQRNKGNFPGRFSGRQFSNSRSEMNVSTLELGDSALYLCASSLGGTSLSDEQFFGPGTRLTVL.

This clonotype was detected a few times. The chain employs TRBV20-1 and TRBJ2-3, with TRBD2 matching over 9 bases. The germline V gene has CDR1 DFQATT and CDR2 SNEGSKA (reference sequence). The CDR3 consists of 16 residues. V lost 2 bases to trimming and J lost 2 bases; unmatched junction nucleotides: 8. In nucleotides, the CDR3 is TGCAGTGCTAGACCCCCTAGCGGGGCCAACACAGATACGCAGTATTTT. Translating gives CSARPPSGANTDTQYF.

The rearrangement uses TRBV7-6 and TRBJ2-5; D tentatively fits TRBD1 or TRBD2 (5 bases each). This CDR3 spans 14 amino acids. Trimming removed 5 bases at V and 4 bases at J, with 14 bases between. CDR1 SGHVS and CDR2 FNYEAQ come from the germline V gene. The CDR3 reads CASSPGPLRETQYF. CDR3 DNA: TGTGCCAGCAGCCCGGGACCACTCAGAGAGACCCAGTACTTC.

This clonotype was recorded once. The rearrangement uses TRBV4-1 and TRBJ2-7; perhaps TRBD1 as D (5 bases). V was shortened by 3 bases and J by 2 bases, with 14 bases between the two germline ends. This CDR3 has 15 amino acids. Germline values: CDR1 MGHRA, CDR2 YSYEKL. CDR3 in amino acids: CASSQPRDSPYEQYF. Written as DNA, the CDR3 is TGCGCCAGCAGCCAGCCTAGAGACAGCCCCTACGAGCAGTACTTC.

The chain carries TRBV27 and TRBJ2-6; 10 positions match TRBD1. The CDR3 is 17 amino acids. Trimming at V came to 5 bases and at J to 2 bases, leaving 6 bases not matched to a gene. The germline V gene encodes CDR1 MNHEY and CDR2 SMNVEV (reference sequence). This CDR3 reads CASSIDRGPTGANVLTF. As DNA, the CDR3 is TGTGCCAGCAGTATAGACAGGGGGCCGACTGGGGCCAACGTCCTGACTTTC.

The gene calls are TRBV7-2 and TRBJ2-1, with D possibly being TRBD2 (6 bases). Trimming removed 5 bases from V and 10 bases from J, with 18 bases in between. From germline, CDR1 is SGHTA and CDR2 FQGNSA. The CDR3 sequence is 14 residues long. The CDR3 loop reads CASSVGLTRHEQFF. As DNA, the CDR3 is TGTGCCAGCAGCGTAGGACTAACGCGGCACGAGCAGTTCTTC.

The chain carries TRBV14 and TRBJ2-3, with D tentatively TRBD2 (5 bases). The CDR3 runs to 15 residues. V lost 5 bases, J lost 0 bases, and 12 bases lay in between. Germline values: CDR1 SGHDN, CDR2 FVKESK. The CDR3 sequence: CASSAPSLSTDTQYF. CDR3 nucleotide sequence: TGTGCCAGCAGCGCCCCTAGCCTCAGCACAGATACGCAGTATTTT. Complete variable domain (other parts from reference TRBV14 and TRBJ2-3): EAGVTQFPSHSVIEKGQTVTLRCDPISGHDNLYWYRRVMGKEIKFLLHFVKESKQDESGMPNNRFLAERTGGTYSTLKVQPAELEDSGVYFCASSAPSLSTDTQYFGPGTRLTVL.

This clonotype was seen only a few times. V and J are TRBV29-1 and TRBJ2-3; the match to TRBD2 covers 8 bases. Germline values: CDR1 SQVTM, CDR2 ANQGSEA. V was pared by 7 bases and J by 8 bases, with 17 bases of the junction left unmatched. This CDR3 comprises 15 residues. This chain's CDR3 is CSGVDAGGLPTTQYF. In DNA, the CDR3 is TGCAGCGGTGTGGACGCGGGGGGCCTTCCTACTACGCAGTATTTT.

In this sample, this clonotype turned up once. The J gene is TRBJ2-1, the V gene TRBV24-1, with 8 bases that match TRBD1. V shed 7 bases, J shed 7 bases, and the junction held 5 bases outside the gene matches. The V gene's germline CDR1 is KGHDR and CDR2 SFDVKD. The CDR3 is 13 amino acids. CDR3 region: CATRQGASNEQFF. The CDR3 coding sequence is TGTGCCACCAGGCAGGGGGCAAGTAATGAGCAGTTCTTC.